This paragraph covers one TCR beta chain sequence. Its matching antigen is unknown. PCR primers comprised 60 Vbeta and 13 Jbeta primers. Sequencing was performed with immunoSEQ multiplex PCR; in TCRdb, only in-frame clones are kept and a portion is missing. The table includes some 74,000 clones, less than 85% detected once. Deletions cut 6 bases from V and 3 bases from J, with 17 bases between. Germline CDR1 MDHEN, CDR2 SYDVKM. The CDR3 runs to 15 residues. This sample is part of a study of cytomegalovirus exposure and HLA in healthy donors. In the study overall: Roughly 92 million unique TCRs, all from HLA-typed donors, were included in an early release of the data.

Overall study findings and caveats: An analysis that was carried out later associated 16,951 TCR beta sequences with HLA alleles at 0.05 false discovery rate.

This TCR derives from a male donor in good health and CMV-seronegative. The gene calls are TRBV28 and TRBJ2-5, with D maybe TRBD2 (6 bases). Sequencing was carried out using PBMCs. This CDR3 reads CASSTGTENEETQYF. The CDR3 nucleotides read TGTGCCAGCAGCACCGGGACTGAGAATGAAGAGACCCAGTACTTC. Drawing the rest from reference TRBV28 and TRBJ2-5, the complete variable domain is DVKVTQSSRYLVKRTGEKVFLECVQDMDHENMFWYRQDPGLGLRLIYFSYDVKMKEKGDIPEGYSVSREKKERFSLILESASTNQTSMYLCASSTGTENEETQYFGPGTRLLVL.